This T cell receptor (beta chain) stems from a study of early T cells in non-severe SARS-CoV-2 infection. CDR1 and CDR2 (germline): MNHEY, SMNVEV (reference sequence). This CDR3 region has 13 residues. The V and J ends lost 6 bases and 8 bases respectively, with 16 bases between them. Each CDR3 protein gets one entry after TCRdb re-called the 5' RACE reads with MiXCR. Of about 39,000 distinct CDR3 sequences in the sample, less than 7% were seen once. The sequencing here drew on whole blood, taken at baseline. The receptor comes from an adult who was a healthcare worker with PCR-confirmed SARS-CoV-2 infection or an uninfected control (not recorded which). The V call is TRBV27, the J call TRBJ1-2, with D possibly being TRBD1 (5 bases). CDR3 sequence (DNA): TGTGCCAGCAGAGGCCGGGACCCGATGGGCTACACCTTC. Amino acid sequence: CASRGRDPMGYTF.